The 22 T cell receptor beta chains below were found in one sample sequenced in a study of T cell changes during pregnancy in multiple sclerosis. Only in-frame clones appear in the TCRdb table, and some are missing; sequencing was by immunoSEQ multiplex PCR. The table lists 45,000 to 55,000 clones, nearly 95% of them singletons. The sequenced sample was peripheral blood, obtained after pregnancy. The source of these receptors is a female donor with multiple sclerosis, enrolled in a pregnancy study.

The CDR3 DNA follows: TGTGCCAGCAGTCGAGGGTCGGGGACTGAAGCTTTCTTT. It is translated as CASSRGSGTEAFF. The genes are TRBV6-6 and TRBJ1-1; D uncertain. Trimming removed 5 bases from V and 5 bases from J, with 12 bases in between. The CDR3 consists of 13 residues. Germline V gene sequence: CDR1 MNHNY, CDR2 SVGAGI (reference sequence).

CDR3 amino acids: CASGVQTGGWNTEAFF. CDR3 in DNA: TGTGCCAGTGGGGTACAAACAGGGGGTTGGAACACTGAAGCTTTCTTT. The chain couples TRBV19 to TRBJ1-1; 8 bases fit TRBD1. CDR1 is LNHDA, CDR2 SQIVND, per germline (reference sequence). The V and J ends lost 8 bases and 1 base, in that order; junction bases with no gene match: 12. The CDR3 length is 16 residues.

For the CDR3, the DNA is TGTGCCAGCAGCTTAGGGTCTAGCGGACTTAGCACAGATACGCAGTATTTT. Translating it yields CASSLGSSGLSTDTQYF. The chain couples TRBV7-2 to TRBJ2-3; 7 bases map to TRBD2. From germline, CDR1 is SGHTA and CDR2 FQGNSA. V lost 1 base to trimming and J lost 0 bases; unmatched junction nucleotides: 7. The CDR3 sequence is 17 residues long. Together with reference TRBV7-2 and TRBJ2-3, the CDR3 gives the full variable domain: GAGVSQSPSNKVTEKGKDVELRCDPISGHTALYWYRQSLGQGLEFLIYFQGNSAPDKSGLPSDRFSAERTGGSVSTLTIQRTQQEDSAVYLCASSLGSSGLSTDTQYFGPGTRLTVL.

The chain has TRBV30 and TRBJ2-7, with TRBD2 as a possible D gene (5 bases). The CDR3 covers 13 residues. Trimming pared 2 bases from V and 0 bases from J, leaving 8 bases between. Germline CDR1 and CDR2: GTSNPN and SVGIG (reference sequence). Written as DNA, the CDR3 is TGTGCCTGGAGTCGGGAACCCTCCTACGAGCAGTACTTC. It encodes CAWSREPSYEQYF.

The genes are TRBV4-3 and TRBJ2-7; TRBD1 aligns across 9 bases. CDR1 and CDR2 from the germline V gene are LGHNA and YSLEER. V trimming: 4 bases; J trimming: 4 bases; junction bases outside the gene matches: 14. The CDR3 runs 17 residues. CDR3 sequence (DNA): TGCGCCAGCAGCCTTCCGCTTCTCGGGACAGGGATGTACGAGCAGTACTTC. Protein: CASSLPLLGTGMYEQYF.

The V call is TRBV7-2, the J call TRBJ2-3; 10 bases line up with TRBD1. This CDR3 region has 16 residues. V dropped 0 bases and J dropped 4; count of bases not matched to a gene: 4. Germline values: CDR1 SGHTA, CDR2 FQGNSA. For the CDR3, the DNA is TGTGCCAGCAGCTTAGCCGGGACAGGGGCGGCAGATACGCAGTATTTT. Translated, it gives CASSLAGTGAADTQYF.

CDR3 amino acids: CASSFGQARYNEQFF. DNA for the CDR3: TGTGCCAGCAGCTTTGGACAGGCCAGGTACAATGAGCAGTTCTTC. This chain connects TRBV13 to TRBJ2-1; 7 positions agree with TRBD1. V lost 3 bases to trimming and J lost 4 bases; unmatched junction nucleotides: 6. The CDR3 contains 15 residues. Per germline, CDR1 PRHDT and CDR2 FYEKMQ (reference sequence).

J is TRBJ2-5 and V is TRBV7-7; 7 positions agree with TRBD1. The CDR3 has 16 residues. The V gene's germline CDR1 is SSHAT and CDR2 FNYEAQ (reference sequence). Trimming at V came to 0 bases and at J to 4 bases, leaving 8 bases not matched to a gene. CDR3 sequence reads: CASSLANPGQIETQYF. CDR3 nucleotide sequence: TGTGCCAGCAGCTTAGCGAATCCGGGACAGATAGAGACCCAGTACTTC. Full variable domain (missing parts from reference TRBV7-7 and TRBJ2-5): GAGVSQSPRYKVTKRGQDVTLRCDPISSHATLYWYQQALGQGPEFLTYFNYEAQPDKSGLPSDRFSAERPEGSISTLTIQRTEQRDSAMYRCASSLANPGQIETQYFGPGTRLLVL.

The rearrangement uses TRBV30 and TRBJ1-4, with D hard to call. Trimming shortened V by 1 base and J by 3 bases, and 12 bases separated the two germline ends. CDR3 length equals 15 residues. Per the germline V gene, CDR1 is GTSNPN and CDR2 is SVGIG (reference sequence). The DNA for the CDR3 is TGTGCCTGGAGTGAGGACTTCATCGCTAATGAAAAACTGTTTTTT. Translated, it gives CAWSEDFIANEKLFF.

The sample holds one count of this clone. This sequence joins TRBV5-1 and TRBJ2-5; 7 positions agree with TRBD1. CDR3 length: 17 amino acids. The germline CDR1 and CDR2 sequences are SGHRS and YFSETQ. V was pared by 0 bases and J by 9 bases, with 17 bases of the junction left unmatched. The CDR3 region is CASSLASPRGTEEAQYF. CDR3 coding DNA: TGCGCCAGCAGCTTGGCCTCCCCAAGGGGGACAGAGGAGGCCCAGTACTTC.

The rearrangement links TRBV7-2 to TRBJ2-2; 7 bases match TRBD2. The CDR3 loop spans 15 amino acids. V shed 5 bases, J shed 5 bases, and the junction held 8 bases outside the gene matches. Looked up from germline, CDR1 is SGHTA and CDR2 is FQGNSA. The CDR3 DNA follows: TGTGCCAGCAGCGGGAGGGTTATTGGGACCGGGGAGCTGTTTTTT. Protein sequence: CASSGRVIGTGELFF.

The V call is TRBV7-3, the J call TRBJ2-3; D uncertain. This CDR3 region has 15 residues. The germline CDR1 and CDR2 sequences are SGHTA and FQGTGA. The V end was cut by 2 bases, the J end by 0 bases, with 9 bases between. The CDR3 loop reads CASSLEHSSTDTQYF. In DNA form, the CDR3 reads TGTGCCAGCAGCTTAGAGCACTCTAGCACAGATACGCAGTATTTT.

This rearrangement joins TRBV18 to TRBJ2-3; 11 nucleotides align to TRBD1. The junction had 3 bases not matched to a gene; V was cut back by 6 bases and J by 4 bases. CDR3 length: 14 amino acids. Germline V gene sequence: CDR1 KGHSH, CDR2 LQKENI. The CDR3 nucleotides read TGTGCCAGCTCCAGGACAGGGGGCGCAGATACGCAGTATTTT. It specifies CASSRTGGADTQYF.

This clone was detected only a few times. V usage is TRBV30 and J usage is TRBJ1-2; weak D call: TRBD1 (5 bases). The V end was cut by 0 bases, the J end by 3 bases, with 8 bases between. The V gene's germline CDR1 is GTSNPN and CDR2 SVGIG (reference sequence). The CDR3 loop spans 13 amino acids. CDR3 sequence: CAWSVRGHYGYTF. CDR3 bases: TGTGCCTGGAGTGTTAGGGGTCACTATGGCTACACCTTC.

Notes on this clone: At one end the junction does not follow the germline gene, possibly because of a read error. DNA of the CDR3: TGTGCTAGCAGCCTGGACTGGGGCTCCTACGAGCAGTACTTC. As protein: CASSLDWGSYEQYF. The chain is built from TRBV7-7 and TRBJ2-7, with a possible D match to TRBD2 (5 bases). In germline, CDR1 is SSHAT, CDR2 FNYEAQ (reference sequence). The CDR3 has 14 amino acids.

The chain combines TRBV19 with TRBJ1-1; 7 bases are shared with TRBD1. This CDR3 comprises 16 residues. V lost 3 bases, J lost 4 bases, and 11 bases stayed unmatched. Looked up from germline, CDR1 is LNHDA and CDR2 is SQIVND (reference sequence). The CDR3 DNA reads TGTGCCAGTAGTATTCTGCAGGGGGGCCTCCCCACTGAAGCTTTCTTT. Its protein product is CASSILQGGLPTEAFF.

The chain links TRBV7-9 to TRBJ1-6; D ambiguous. V was shortened by 0 bases and J by 4 bases, with 10 bases between the two germline ends. Per germline, CDR1 SEHNR and CDR2 FQNEAQ (reference sequence). This CDR3 has 16 residues. The CDR3 DNA reads as TGTGCCAGCAGCTTAGCCCCCCCGCAGTATAATTCACCCCTCCACTTT. Translating it yields CASSLAPPQYNSPLHF.

CDR3 sequence reads: CASSSGQGNNEQFF. CDR3 sequence (DNA): TGTGCCAGCAGCTCGGGACAGGGGAACAATGAGCAGTTCTTC. The chain carries TRBV7-9 and TRBJ2-1; 10 bases line up with TRBD1. In germline, CDR1 is SEHNR, CDR2 FQNEAQ (reference sequence). V was pared by 4 bases and J by 5 bases, with 2 bases of the junction left unmatched. This CDR3 spans 14 amino acids.

CDR3 nucleotide sequence: TGTGCCAGCACCCTCTTCCCGGGACTAGCGGGGGGGCAAACCGGGGAGCTGTTTTTT. This encodes CASTLFPGLAGGQTGELFF. The chain uses TRBV7-2 and TRBJ2-2, with TRBD2 identical over 16 bases. CDR3 size: 19 residues. From germline, CDR1 is SGHTA and CDR2 FQGNSA. With V trimmed by 7 bases and J by 5 bases, 13 bases remained unmatched.

The chain couples TRBV9 to TRBJ1-5; TRBD1 matches 9 bases. This CDR3 contains 14 residues. The germline V gene has CDR1 SGDLS and CDR2 YYNGEE. V lost 0 bases, J lost 7 bases, and 2 bases stayed unmatched. The CDR3 loop reads CASSVGTGVQPQHF. DNA of the CDR3: TGTGCCAGCAGCGTAGGGACAGGGGTCCAGCCCCAGCATTTT.

This sequence joins TRBV19 and TRBJ1-4, with unresolved D. The CDR3 contains 11 residues. The V gene lost 8 bases and the J gene lost 3 bases, with 4 bases spanning the gap. Per germline, CDR1 LNHDA and CDR2 SQIVND (reference sequence). The CDR3 here is CASDSNEKLFF. The CDR3 DNA reads TGTGCCAGTGACTCTAATGAAAAACTGTTTTTT.

J is TRBJ2-1 and V is TRBV11-3; 8 bases map to TRBD1. CDR1 is SGHNT and CDR2 is YENEEA in the germline V gene. This CDR3 contains 14 residues. V lost 5 bases to trimming and J lost 4 bases; unmatched junction nucleotides: 4. The CDR3 DNA reads TGTGCCAGCAGCGCTAGGACAGGGTACAATGAGCAGTTCTTC. Protein product: CASSARTGYNEQFF. Full variable domain (remainder filled in from reference TRBV11-3 and TRBJ2-1): EAGVVQSPRYKIIEKKQPVAFWCNPISGHNTLYWYLQNLGQGPELLIRYENEEAVDDSQLPKDRFSAERLKGVDSTLKIQPAELGDSAVYLCASSARTGYNEQFFGPGTRLTVL.